This record looks at one T cell receptor (beta chain) sequence and its context. The data belong to a study of blood T cell repertoires in COVID-19. Study as a whole: Samples representing acute and convalescent COVID-19 were sourced from the United States, Italy and Spain.

The table came from immunoSEQ multiplex PCR; TCRdb's copy has only in-frame clones and leaves some out. This sample has some 260,000 clones, with approximately 79% found just once. Study members were between about 18 and 95 years old and lived in fewer than 30 US regions. In germline, CDR1 is SGHRS, CDR2 YFSETQ. With 6 bases clipped from V and 2 bases from J, the junction kept 11 bases outside the gene matches. The CDR3 is made up of 17 amino acids. The sample taken for sequencing was PBMCs or T cells enriched from blood (not recorded which). The sequence was obtained from a man aged 25-40 years with acute COVID-19. The chain employs TRBV5-1 and TRBJ2-5; TRBD2 aligns across 12 bases. CDR3 loop: CASTTGTSGPPQETQYF. The DNA of the CDR3 is TGCGCCAGCACCACCGGGACTAGCGGGCCACCACAAGAGACCCAGTACTTC.